One and the same sample provided the 32 T cell receptor beta chains below, sequenced in a study of HIV-infected patients and healthy controls. Roughly three months, about 14 weeks, into antiretroviral therapy, follow-up blood was collected. Whole blood was used without fractionation, so all unsorted peripheral T cells were included. cDNA was made from roughly 470 ng RNA using alpha and beta constant primers. Each of the alpha and beta chains got its own library through chain-specific third strand synthesis with indices. TCRdb processed the 5' RACE reads anew with MiXCR; each CDR3 protein has one entry. The table lists fewer than 20,000 distinct CDR3 sequences, 8.5% to 9% of them singletons, with approximately 21% in the top ten. The sample was blood, taken during antiretroviral therapy. The receptors derive from an adult with HIV infection.

This clonotype has ten or more counts. This chain uses TRBV9 with TRBJ1-3; D is unclear. CDR1 is SGDLS, CDR2 YYNGEE, per germline. CDR3 length equals 15 residues. V was trimmed by 0 bases and J by 3 bases, leaving 10 bases between them. This CDR3 reads CASSVEVDYGNTIYF. The CDR3 DNA sequence: TGTGCCAGCAGCGTAGAGGTTGACTATGGAAACACCATATATTTT.

There are a few counts of this clonotype. The J gene is TRBJ1-5, the V gene TRBV4-1, with 9 bases aligning to TRBD1. Germline lookup yields CDR1 MGHRA and CDR2 YSYEKL. The CDR3 covers 16 residues. With V trimmed by 2 bases and J by 7 bases, 9 bases remained unmatched. CDR3 residues: CASSQPLRDRAQPQHF. CDR3 bases: TGCGCCAGCAGCCAACCCCTCCGGGACAGGGCGCAGCCCCAGCATTTT.

At least ten counts were recorded for this clonotype. The chain uses TRBV19 and TRBJ1-5; D remains ambiguous. The V gene lost 7 bases and the J gene lost 0 bases, with 16 bases spanning the gap. This CDR3 is 16 amino acids long. Per the germline V gene, CDR1 is LNHDA and CDR2 is SQIVND (reference sequence). In DNA, the CDR3 is TGTGCCAGTAAAATTGGGGAAGGTTATAGCAATCAGCCCCAGCATTTT. It encodes CASKIGEGYSNQPQHF.

The table lists this clonotype with many counts. The V gene is TRBV5-6, the J gene TRBJ2-6; 7 bases map to TRBD2. CDR1 SGHDT and CDR2 YYEEEE come from the germline V gene. The CDR3 has 17 amino acids. After removal of 2 bases from V and 1 base from J, the junction contained 6 bases not matched to a gene. The CDR3: CASSFGGGWSGANVLTF. The CDR3 DNA is TGTGCCAGCAGCTTTGGCGGGGGATGGTCTGGGGCCAACGTCCTGACTTTC.

This clonotype has ten or more counts. The CDR3 DNA is TGTGCCAGTAACAGGGAGATAGACACTGAAGCTTTCTTT. This gives the protein CASNREIDTEAFF. The chain links TRBV2 to TRBJ1-1; maybe TRBD1 (6 bases). The CDR3 covers 13 residues. V lost 9 bases to trimming and J lost 3 bases, with 14 bases between them. Germline V CDR1 and CDR2: SNHLY, FYNNEI.

The V and J genes are TRBV28 and TRBJ2-1; TRBD2 is a possible D gene (5 bases). Germline CDR1 MDHEN, CDR2 SYDVKM. The CDR3 runs to 13 residues. V was trimmed by 10 bases and J by 2 bases, leaving 12 bases between them. CDR3 nucleotides: TGTGCCACCCGTCACGGGGCCTACAATGAGCAGTTCTTC. It yields the protein CATRHGAYNEQFF.

The chain employs TRBV10-3 and TRBJ1-2, with 7 positions matching TRBD1. Germline assignment: CDR1 ENHRY and CDR2 SYGVKD. CDR3 length: 11 residues. V lost 8 bases to trimming and J lost 8 bases; unmatched junction nucleotides: 5. CDR3 coding DNA: TGTGCCATCGAGGGACAGCGAGGCTACACCTTC. This encodes CAIEGQRGYTF.

This clonotype rates as medium-sized. The chain couples TRBV7-6 to TRBJ1-1; D may be TRBD1 (5 bases). V dropped 1 base and J dropped 6 bases, with 12 bases sitting between them. The V gene's germline CDR1 is SGHVS and CDR2 FNYEAQ. CDR3 length: 14 amino acids. The CDR3 reads CASSLELGTPEAFF. The CDR3 DNA is TGTGCCAGCAGCTTAGAATTGGGGACCCCTGAAGCTTTCTTT. Variable domain in full (rest from reference TRBV7-6 and TRBJ1-1): GAGVSQSPRYKVTKRGQDVALRCDPISGHVSLYWYRQALGQGPEFLTYFNYEAQQDKSGLPNDRFSAERPEGSISTLTIQRTEQRDSAMYRCASSLELGTPEAFFGQGTRLTVV.

Ten or more counts support this clonotype. The chain links TRBV7-3 to TRBJ1-6; D gene unclear. The CDR3 runs to 14 residues. V lost 5 bases to trimming and J lost 9 bases, with 14 bases between them. Germline V gives CDR1 SGHTA, CDR2 FQGTGA. DNA for the CDR3: TGTGCCAGCAGCCGGGATGTTCGGGGTTCACCCCTCCACTTT. The encoded protein is CASSRDVRGSPLHF.

Ten or more counts support this clonotype. The J gene is TRBJ2-4, the V gene TRBV5-1; TRBD1 agrees at 10 bases. The trim removed 4 bases at V and 2 bases at J, leaving 9 bases unmatched. This CDR3 contains 17 residues. From germline, CDR1 is SGHRS and CDR2 YFSETQ. CDR3 amino acids: CASSPTGTGETKNIQYF. CDR3 bases: TGCGCCAGCAGCCCCACCGGGACAGGGGAGACCAAAAACATTCAGTACTTC.

This clonotype was observed a few times. The chain joins TRBV3-1 to TRBJ2-3; 14 bases fit TRBD2. The CDR3 loop spans 18 amino acids. The junction had 11 bases not matched to a gene; V was cut back by 3 bases and J by 6 bases. Germline CDR1 reads LGHDT; CDR2 reads YNNKEL (reference sequence). The CDR3 reads CASSHVGLAGGIGDTQYF. CDR3 nucleotides: TGTGCCAGCAGCCATGTTGGACTAGCGGGAGGAATCGGGGATACGCAGTATTTT.

By share, this clonotype ranks as medium-sized. The rearrangement links TRBV6-1 to TRBJ1-2; unclear D gene. Germline CDR1 reads MNHNS; CDR2 reads SASEGT. The V end lost 5 bases, the J end lost 5 bases, and 6 bases lay between the germline ends. The CDR3 is 11 residues long. CDR3 bases: TGTGCCAGCAGTTCCCTTTATGGCTACACCTTC. It encodes CASSSLYGYTF.

At least ten counts were recorded for this clonotype. The J gene is TRBJ2-4, the V gene TRBV7-3, with D possibly TRBD1 on 6 matching bases. Germline assignment: CDR1 SGHTA and CDR2 FQGTGA. This CDR3 is built from 13 residues. Trimming stripped 0 bases from V and 8 bases from J, with 8 bases between. The CDR3 here is CASSLTAGDIQYF. In DNA form, the CDR3 reads TGTGCCAGCAGCTTAACGGCAGGGGACATTCAGTACTTC.

This chain uses TRBV19 with TRBJ1-1; D is undetermined. Germline values: CDR1 LNHDA, CDR2 SQIVND (reference sequence). The CDR3 is made up of 14 amino acids. Trimming removed 3 bases at V and 2 bases at J, with 10 bases between. The CDR3 here is CASSIPSLNTEAFF. The CDR3 DNA sequence: TGTGCCAGTAGTATTCCTTCGCTAAACACTGAAGCTTTCTTT.

In its sample, this clonotype was seen a few times. Germline is not matched at one junction end, which may reflect a read error. The V call is TRBV7-7, the J call TRBJ1-4; D may be TRBD1 (5 bases). Germline values: CDR1 SSHAT, CDR2 FNYEAQ (reference sequence). The CDR3 is 13 residues long. The CDR3, as DNA: TGTGCTAGCAGCTCCGGGACTCGAGAAAAACTGTTTTTT. Protein: CASSSGTREKLFF.

By sample share, this clonotype is medium-sized. The chain joins TRBV11-2 to TRBJ1-1; no definite D call. Trimming removed 3 bases at V and 11 bases at J, with 10 bases between. Germline CDR1 is SGHAT and CDR2 is FQNNGV. This CDR3 comprises 11 residues. The CDR3 loop is CASSFRGNAFF. The CDR3 DNA is TGTGCCAGCAGCTTCAGAGGGAATGCTTTCTTT.

This clonotype was detected many times. J is TRBJ1-1 and V is TRBV28; the D gene is possibly TRBD1 (5 bases). The CDR3 sequence is 14 residues long. CDR1 and CDR2 (germline): MDHEN, SYDVKM. Between the trimmed V and J ends, which lost 7 bases and 1 base, there was a span of 13 bases. The CDR3 DNA reads TGTGCCAGCAATTCTCCGGGACGGAACACTGAAGCTTTCTTT. Encoded protein: CASNSPGRNTEAFF.

This clonotype is medium-sized in the sample. CDR3 nucleotides: TGCAGCGTTGTCCTGGCTAACTATGGCTACACCTTC. Protein sequence: CSVVLANYGYTF. The rearrangement joins TRBV29-1 to TRBJ1-2; D is unresolved. CDR3 length: 12 amino acids. The V gene lost 4 bases and the J gene lost 0 bases, with 6 bases spanning the gap. The germline CDR1 and CDR2 sequences are SQVTM and ANQGSEA.

This clonotype was counted only a few times. The chain employs TRBV5-4 and TRBJ2-7; D is possibly TRBD1 (6 bases). From germline, CDR1 is SGHNT and CDR2 YYREEE (reference sequence). Trimming stripped 7 bases from V and 5 bases from J, with 22 bases between. This CDR3 spans 15 amino acids. The CDR3 region is CASVKPGQYINEQYF. The CDR3 DNA is TGTGCCAGCGTCAAACCCGGACAGTACATCAACGAGCAGTACTTC.

This clonotype occurred many times. This sequence joins TRBV5-1 and TRBJ2-1; tentatively, D is TRBD2 (6 bases). Germline-derived CDR1 and CDR2 are SGHRS and YFSETQ. This CDR3 region has 15 residues. V gave up 0 bases and J gave up 4 bases, with 11 bases separating them. CDR3 protein: CASSLATRLYNEQFF. CDR3 sequence (DNA): TGCGCCAGCAGCTTGGCGACTAGGCTATACAATGAGCAGTTCTTC.

This clonotype appeared many times. The chain uses TRBV10-3 and TRBJ1-4; D unclear. Germline assignment: CDR1 ENHRY and CDR2 SYGVKD. The CDR3 contains 15 residues. Deletions cut 0 bases from V and 4 bases from J, with 9 bases between. The CDR3 sequence is CAISESHAVNEKLFF. For the CDR3, the DNA is TGTGCCATCAGTGAGTCTCATGCGGTTAATGAAAAACTGTTTTTT.

The chain links TRBV11-2 to TRBJ2-1; no reliable D call. In germline, CDR1 is SGHAT, CDR2 FQNNGV. The ends were cut back, 7 bases at V and 0 bases at J, with 13 bases in the middle. This CDR3 has 15 residues. The CDR3 DNA is TGTGCCAGCACCCCCGCCCGGAGCTCCTACAATGAGCAGTTCTTC. This sequence encodes CASTPARSSYNEQFF.

This clonotype was recorded at least ten times. V and J are TRBV30 and TRBJ1-1; D may be TRBD1 (6 bases). The germline gives CDR1 GTSNPN, CDR2 SVGIG (reference sequence). The CDR3 contains 14 residues. V was shortened by 3 bases and J by 0 bases, with 11 bases between the two germline ends. CDR3 amino acids: CAWSPDSVNTEAFF. The CDR3 coding sequence is TGTGCCTGGAGCCCGGACAGCGTGAACACTGAAGCTTTCTTT.

The genes are TRBV2 and TRBJ2-1; the D is unclear. Germline assignment: CDR1 SNHLY and CDR2 FYNNEI. The CDR3 has 12 amino acids. V lost 6 bases and J 4 bases, leaving 7 bases between the germline ends. CDR3: CASRPEYNEQFF. The DNA for the CDR3 is TGTGCCAGCAGGCCAGAATACAATGAGCAGTTCTTC.

In this sample, this clonotype turned up many times. The chain carries TRBV29-1 and TRBJ1-1; no clear D. Germline V gene data show CDR1 as SQVTM and CDR2 as ANQGSEA. Trimming left V 3 bases short and J 2 bases short, with 13 bases between. CDR3 size: 14 residues. CDR3 in amino acids: CSVDREAFNTEAFF. The CDR3 DNA sequence: TGCAGCGTTGATAGGGAGGCGTTTAACACTGAAGCTTTCTTT.

At least ten counts were recorded for this clonotype. The chain recombines TRBV28 with TRBJ2-3; D could derive from TRBD1 or TRBD2 (5 bases each). This CDR3 has 15 residues. Trimming removed 5 bases at V and 0 bases at J, with 12 bases between. CDR1 is MDHEN, CDR2 SYDVKM, per germline. CDR3 loop: CASSPPGPSTDTQYF. DNA for the CDR3: TGTGCCAGCAGTCCTCCGGGGCCTAGCACAGATACGCAGTATTTT.

This clonotype occurred many times. V is TRBV12-3 or TRBV12-4 and J is TRBJ1-2, with D possibly matching TRBD1 (5 bases). Trimming shortened V by 7 bases and J by 2 bases, and 14 bases separated the two germline ends. The CDR3 has 14 amino acids. As DNA, the CDR3 is TGTGCCAGCACCGACCCCAGGGAAAACTATGGCTACACCTTC. The encoded protein is CASTDPRENYGYTF.

This clonotype was found a few times. The genes are TRBV9 and TRBJ1-1, with unresolved D. Germline loops: CDR1 SGDLS, CDR2 YYNGEE. The CDR3 spans 13 residues. The V and J ends lost 0 bases and 7 bases respectively, with 10 bases between them. The CDR3 sequence is CASSVGVEGEAFF. The CDR3 coding sequence is TGTGCCAGCAGCGTAGGAGTGGAGGGTGAAGCTTTCTTT.

This clonotype was detected many times. V and J are TRBV20-1 and TRBJ2-1; the D is unclear. Germline loops: CDR1 DFQATT, CDR2 SNEGSKA (reference sequence). Trimming removed 4 bases at V and 8 bases at J, with 21 bases between. The CDR3 sequence is 15 residues long. The CDR3 sequence: CSATLRVEPGDEQFF. The CDR3, as DNA: TGCAGTGCTACCCTTCGGGTAGAGCCTGGGGATGAGCAGTTCTTC.

Sample share makes this clonotype medium-sized. This CDR3 is CASTPSDRDYEQYF. CDR3 sequence (DNA): TGTGCCAGCACCCCCTCCGACAGGGACTACGAGCAGTACTTC. J is TRBJ2-7 and V is TRBV12-3 or TRBV12-4, with 7 bases lining up with TRBD1. This CDR3 region has 14 residues. Trimming removed 7 bases from V and 3 bases from J; junction bases left unmatched: 9.

V and J are TRBV18 and TRBJ2-5; 10 positions match TRBD1. The V gene's germline CDR1 is KGHSH and CDR2 LQKENI. V trimming: 5 bases; J trimming: 2 bases; junction bases outside the gene matches: 11. This CDR3 region has 17 residues. CDR3: CASSSSGTGVYQETQYF. CDR3 bases: TGTGCCAGCTCATCATCCGGGACAGGGGTCTATCAAGAGACCCAGTACTTC.

The J gene is TRBJ2-3, the V gene TRBV6-5; 10 bases are a match to TRBD2. In germline, CDR1 is MNHEY, CDR2 SVGAGI. This CDR3 spans 16 amino acids. V gave up 5 bases and J gave up 2 bases; unmatched junction bases: 7. The CDR3 protein is CASSAGLAVPTDTQYF. CDR3 nucleotides: TGTGCCAGCAGTGCTGGACTAGCGGTCCCCACAGATACGCAGTATTTT.